Below, one TCR beta chain is given with its context. 60 Vbeta and 13 Jbeta primers were used in PCR. The protocol was immunoSEQ multiplex PCR, while the TCRdb copy is restricted to in-frame clones and leaves out a portion. The sample holds 120,000 or so clones, less than 80% seen once. The CDR3 has 14 amino acids. CDR1 is SGDLS, CDR2 YYNGEE, per germline. V was trimmed by 0 bases and J by 11 bases, leaving 15 bases between them. The data originate from a study of cytomegalovirus exposure and HLA in healthy donors. This clonotype originated in a man aged 40-49 years in good health and CMV-seropositive. Sequencing was done on a sample of PBMCs. The rearrangement uses TRBV9 and TRBJ2-1; D gene uncertain. CDR3 sequence reads: CASSVAPPWPKQFF. The CDR3 nucleotides are TGTGCCAGCAGCGTAGCCCCGCCCTGGCCCAAGCAGTTCTTC. Full variable domain (rest looked up from reference TRBV9 and TRBJ2-1): DSGVTQTPKHLITATGQRVTLRCSPRSGDLSVYWYQQSLDQGLQFLIQYYNGEERAKGNILERFSAQQFPDLHSELNLSSLELGDSALYFCASSVAPPWPKQFFGPGTRLTVL.